The 29 T cell receptor beta chains in this list originate from one sample, sequenced in a study of beta chain features in type 1 diabetes. The study reverse transcribed the entire isolated RNA, so it sequenced expressed TCRB transcripts. Profiled with immunoSEQ multiplex PCR; TCRdb holds only in-frame clones, not every one. The data show about 900,000 clones, roughly 15% seen once. Sequencing was done on a sample of naive CD4+ T cells from blood. Receptors were obtained from a woman younger than 35 in good health.

Notes on this clone: Different DNA sequences within this sample yield the same CDR3. The chain joins TRBV18 to TRBJ1-5; D is perhaps TRBD1 (5 bases). Germline V lookup: CDR1 KGHSH, CDR2 LQKENI. The CDR3 is 13 amino acids. The V gene lost 1 base and the J gene lost 5 bases, with 6 bases spanning the gap. This chain's CDR3 is CASSPRGDQPQHF. CDR3 sequence (DNA): TGTGCCAGCTCACCACGGGGGGATCAGCCCCAGCATTTT. The variable domain in full, with the rest retrieved from reference TRBV18 and TRBJ1-5, is NAGVMQNPRHLVRRRGQEARLRCSPMKGHSHVYWYRQLPEEGLKFMVYLQKENIIDESGMPKERFSAEFPKEGPSILRIQQVVRGDSAAYFCASSPRGDQPQHFGDGTRLSIL.

This clone came up a few times. This chain uses TRBV18 with TRBJ2-5; 9 bases match TRBD2. V trimming: 0 bases; J trimming: 3 bases; junction bases outside the gene matches: 8. Germline values: CDR1 KGHSH, CDR2 LQKENI. The CDR3 is 17 residues long. DNA for the CDR3: TGTGCCAGCTCACCACCGGGACTAGCCCGAGGGGAAGAGACCCAGTACTTC. This translates into CASSPPGLARGEETQYF. Based on the CDR3 plus reference TRBV18 and TRBJ2-5, the full variable domain is NAGVMQNPRHLVRRRGQEARLRCSPMKGHSHVYWYRQLPEEGLKFMVYLQKENIIDESGMPKERFSAEFPKEGPSILRIQQVVRGDSAAYFCASSPPGLARGEETQYFGPGTRLLVL.

There are a few counts of this clone. V usage is TRBV18 and J usage is TRBJ2-7; maybe TRBD1 (6 bases). V lost 5 bases and J lost 4, with 12 bases in between. The CDR3 runs to 13 residues. Germline V gene sequence: CDR1 KGHSH, CDR2 LQKENI. CDR3 amino acids: CASSLDREYEQYF. The CDR3 nucleotides are TGTGCCAGCTCATTGGACAGAGAATACGAGCAGTACTTC.

This clone showed up just a few times. Other DNA sequences within the sample encode an identical CDR3. The CDR3 coding sequence is TGTGCCAGCAGTTACTCGTACAATGAGCAGTTCTTC. This translates into CASSYSYNEQFF. V gene TRBV6-6 combines with J gene TRBJ2-1, with D unclear. V lost 0 bases to trimming and J lost 4 bases, with 1 base between them. The CDR3 is 12 amino acids. Germline V gives CDR1 MNHNY, CDR2 SVGAGI (reference sequence).

The chain links TRBV2 to TRBJ2-2; D call uncertain. The CDR3 covers 14 residues. CDR1 and CDR2 (germline): SNHLY, FYNNEI. Trimming took off 6 bases at V and 2 bases at J, with 10 bases between the two ends. DNA of the CDR3: TGTGCCAGCAGGGACGGAAGAAACACCGGGGAGCTGTTTTTT. It is translated as CASRDGRNTGELFF.

There are a few counts of this clone. Written as DNA, the CDR3 is TGTGCCAGCAGCCCCCGGGACAGGGGGTACCAAGAGACCCAGTACTTC. Residues: CASSPRDRGYQETQYF. The chain links TRBV14 to TRBJ2-5; 11 bases map to TRBD1. Trimming at V came to 4 bases and at J to 0 bases, leaving 4 bases not matched to a gene. The germline V gene has CDR1 SGHDN and CDR2 FVKESK. The CDR3 totals 16 residues.

The chain carries TRBV7-9 and TRBJ1-1; a possible D gene is TRBD1 (6 bases). This CDR3 region has 15 residues. V gave up 3 bases and J gave up 1 base, with 12 bases separating them. In germline, CDR1 is SEHNR, CDR2 FQNEAQ (reference sequence). For the CDR3, the DNA is TGTGCCAGCAGCTTGAAACGGACAGAGAACACTGAAGCTTTCTTT. Translating gives CASSLKRTENTEAFF.

This clone appeared a few times. This rearrangement joins TRBV7-9 to TRBJ2-2; TRBD2 agrees at 10 bases. In germline, CDR1 is SEHNR, CDR2 FQNEAQ (reference sequence). J was trimmed by 4 bases and V by 4 bases; bases with no gene match: 6. The CDR3 has 16 amino acids. CDR3 sequence: CASSSGLAARTGELFF. CDR3 in DNA: TGTGCCAGCAGCTCCGGACTAGCGGCTCGCACCGGGGAGCTGTTTTTT.

This clone was counted only a few times. The chain combines TRBV4-3 with TRBJ2-4; D gene ambiguous. The germline V gene has CDR1 LGHNA and CDR2 YSLEER. V gave up 4 bases and J gave up 5 bases, with 9 bases separating them. The CDR3 has 13 amino acids. As DNA, the CDR3 is TGCGCCAGCAGCCGCACTAATGAAAACATTCAGTACTTC. This codes for CASSRTNENIQYF.

The chain has TRBV29-1 and TRBJ2-5, with 8 bases matching TRBD1. The J call is doubtful: the DNA matches TRBJ2-7 better. The CDR3 length is 13 residues. CDR1 and CDR2 from the germline V gene are SQVTM and ANQGSEA. The CDR3 nucleotides are TGCAGCGTTGCACAGGGGGAGCGCTACGAGCAGTACTTC. Its translation is CSVAQGERYEQYF.

This clone occurred a few times. The chain has TRBV7-8 and TRBJ2-7, with 8 bases fitting TRBD2. Germline values: CDR1 SGHVS, CDR2 FQNEAQ. The CDR3 extends over 16 amino acids. V was clipped by 2 bases and J by 0 bases; unmatched bases: 6. CDR3 nucleotide sequence: TGTGCCAGCAGCTTAAGGGCGGGGGGAACCTCCTACGAGCAGTACTTC. As protein: CASSLRAGGTSYEQYF. The full variable domain, in which reference TRBV7-8 and TRBJ2-7 provide the parts outside the CDR3, is GAGVSQSPRYKVAKRGQDVALRCDPISGHVSLFWYQQALGQGPEFLTYFQNEAQLDKSGLPSDRFFAERPEGSVSTLKIQRTQQEDSAVYLCASSLRAGGTSYEQYFGPGTRLTVT.

This clone was counted a few times. The J gene is TRBJ2-7, the V gene TRBV28; 8 nucleotides line up with TRBD2. In germline, CDR1 is MDHEN, CDR2 SYDVKM. J gave up 7 bases and V 9 bases, and 17 bases lay outside the gene matches. The CDR3 is 15 residues long. The CDR3 reads CASDYGGRLSGEQYF. Written as DNA, the CDR3 is TGTGCCAGTGACTATGGCGGGAGGCTTTCTGGGGAGCAGTACTTC.

This clone has a handful of counts. The gene calls are TRBV25-1 and TRBJ2-3; D not certain. The CDR3 totals 13 residues. Trimming left V 0 bases short and J 6 bases short, with 7 bases between. Germline V gene sequence: CDR1 MGHDK, CDR2 SYGVNS. The CDR3 nucleotides read TGTGCCAGCAGTGAATATAAAGCGGATACGCAGTATTTT. Translation gives CASSEYKADTQYF.

The CDR3 loop reads CSVDPLADTQYF. CDR3 DNA sequence: TGCAGCGTTGATCCCTTGGCAGATACGCAGTATTTT. V gene TRBV29-1 combines with J gene TRBJ2-3; no reliable D call. Trimming removed 3 bases from V and 4 bases from J, with 8 bases in between. Germline V gives CDR1 SQVTM, CDR2 ANQGSEA. This CDR3 has 12 residues.

For this clone: The sample contains more than one DNA sequence encoding this CDR3. In nucleotides, the CDR3 is TGCAGTGCTAGCGGGAGAGAGACCCAGTACTTC. This sequence encodes CSASGRETQYF. The chain joins TRBV20-1 to TRBJ2-5; D is perhaps TRBD2 (6 bases). The CDR3 runs to 11 residues. Between the trimmed V and J ends, which lost 3 bases and 4 bases, there was a span of 6 bases. The V gene's germline CDR1 is DFQATT and CDR2 SNEGSKA (reference sequence).

A few counts support this clone. The CDR3 sequence is CASSQDDRGLGEQYF. In nucleotides, the CDR3 is TGCGCCAGCAGCCAAGACGACAGGGGGTTGGGCGAGCAGTACTTC. The chain recombines TRBV4-3 with TRBJ2-7; TRBD1 agrees at 9 bases. Germline V CDR1 and CDR2: LGHNA, YSLEER. The CDR3 sequence is 15 residues long. The trim removed 0 bases at V and 6 bases at J, leaving 6 bases unmatched.

The rearrangement uses TRBV5-1 and TRBJ2-7, with 8 bases fitting TRBD1. CDR3 size: 16 residues. Germline assignment: CDR1 SGHRS and CDR2 YFSETQ. V lost 4 bases, J lost 6 bases, and 15 bases stayed unmatched. CDR3 loop: CASSLLPGTGGIEQYF. The DNA of the CDR3 is TGCGCCAGCAGCCTGTTACCCGGGACAGGTGGGATCGAGCAGTACTTC.

A few counts support this clone. Additional DNA sequences in this sample encode the identical CDR3. The chain joins TRBV27 to TRBJ2-1, with D perhaps TRBD1 (6 bases). This CDR3 has 14 residues. V was shortened by 6 bases and J by 2 bases, with 11 bases between the two germline ends. CDR1 is MNHEY and CDR2 is SMNVEV in the germline V gene (reference sequence). The CDR3 is CASSLRGTYNEQFF. The CDR3 bases are TGTGCCAGCAGCCTAAGGGGGACCTACAATGAGCAGTTCTTC.

The CDR3 DNA sequence: TGTGCCAGCTCACCCCTTACAGCTCACTTAGGGGGCTACACCTTC. Its translation: CASSPLTAHLGGYTF. V gene TRBV18 combines with J gene TRBJ1-2, with unresolved D. The germline V gene encodes CDR1 KGHSH and CDR2 LQKENI. The CDR3 spans 15 residues. Deletions cut 3 bases from V and 8 bases from J, with 19 bases between.

There are a few counts of this clone. V and J are TRBV19 and TRBJ2-3, with 7 bases that match TRBD2. The V gene end was trimmed by 4 bases and the J gene end by 5 bases; junction bases not matched to a gene: 3. Germline V gives CDR1 LNHDA, CDR2 SQIVND (reference sequence). This CDR3 comprises 13 residues. In DNA form, the CDR3 reads TGTGCCAGTAGTAAGCGGGATGTAGATACGCAGTATTTT. This gives the protein CASSKRDVDTQYF.

The V gene is TRBV6-5, the J gene TRBJ2-3; D tentatively fits TRBD1 or TRBD2 (5 bases each). The CDR3 is 13 amino acids. Trimming removed 3 bases at V and 8 bases at J, with 12 bases between. Germline V gives CDR1 MNHEY, CDR2 SVGAGI. The CDR3 is CASSYMGRVTQYF. Written as DNA, the CDR3 is TGTGCCAGCAGTTATATGGGGCGGGTTACGCAGTATTTT.

The CDR3 reads CASRLDSVGNYGYTF. The CDR3 DNA sequence: TGTGCCAGCAGACTCGACAGTGTCGGGAACTATGGCTACACCTTC. The V call is TRBV7-2, the J call TRBJ1-2, with D possibly TRBD1 on 5 matching bases. Germline CDR1 is SGHTA and CDR2 is FQGNSA. Trimming removed 6 bases at V and 2 bases at J, with 16 bases between. The CDR3 contains 15 residues.

The J gene is TRBJ2-5, the V gene TRBV19; 9 nucleotides line up with TRBD1. V trimming: 6 bases; J trimming: 2 bases; junction bases outside the gene matches: 4. This CDR3 has 14 residues. Germline V gene sequence: CDR1 LNHDA, CDR2 SQIVND (reference sequence). CDR3 protein: CASSKGTGQETQYF. In DNA, the CDR3 is TGTGCCAGTAGCAAGGGGACAGGGCAAGAGACCCAGTACTTC.

This clone was seen only once. This sequence joins TRBV5-1 and TRBJ1-4, with 7 bases identical to TRBD1. CDR1 and CDR2 from the germline V gene are SGHRS and YFSETQ. This CDR3 spans 15 amino acids. Unmatched junction bases numbered 3, after V lost 0 bases and J lost 4 bases. This chain's CDR3 is CASSLGQGNNEKLFF. For the CDR3, the DNA is TGCGCCAGCAGCTTGGGACAGGGTAATAATGAAAAACTGTTTTTT.

This clone showed up just a few times. CDR3 region: CASSPRLAARYNEQFF. The CDR3 coding sequence is TGTGCCAGTAGTCCCCGACTAGCGGCAAGGTACAATGAGCAGTTCTTC. The chain has TRBV19 and TRBJ2-1; 9 positions agree with TRBD2. Germline CDR1 is LNHDA and CDR2 is SQIVND (reference sequence). This CDR3 spans 16 amino acids. Trimming at V came to 5 bases and at J to 4 bases, leaving 9 bases not matched to a gene.

V gene TRBV28 combines with J gene TRBJ2-7, with D perhaps TRBD2 (6 bases). The CDR3 consists of 14 residues. Germline V gene lookup returns CDR1 MDHEN and CDR2 SYDVKM. V was pared by 5 bases and J by 0 bases, with 11 bases between. The CDR3: CASSAGPYSYEQYF. In nucleotides, the CDR3 is TGTGCCAGCAGTGCGGGACCTTACTCCTACGAGCAGTACTTC.

V gene TRBV9 combines with J gene TRBJ2-7, with 9 bases matching TRBD2. Germline V CDR1 and CDR2: SGDLS, YYNGEE. V shed 4 bases and J 2 bases; nucleotides not matched to a gene: 7. The CDR3 spans 15 residues. CDR3 bases: TGTGCCAGCAGCCAAGGACTAGCGCCCGCCTACGAGCAGTACTTC. Encoded protein: CASSQGLAPAYEQYF.

V is TRBV6-1 and J is TRBJ2-5, with D tentatively TRBD1 (5 bases). Trimming left V 6 bases short and J 3 bases short, with 11 bases between. CDR3 length equals 13 residues. CDR1 MNHNS and CDR2 SASEGT come from the germline V gene. The CDR3 DNA is TGTGCCAGCAGCCGGACATCGGAAGAGACCCAGTACTTC. Its translation is CASSRTSEETQYF.

This rearrangement joins TRBV7-9 to TRBJ1-1; D might be TRBD1 (6 bases). The length of the CDR3 is 17 residues. Germline values: CDR1 SEHNR, CDR2 FQNEAQ (reference sequence). Trimming left V 5 bases short and J 4 bases short, with 23 bases between. The CDR3 DNA follows: TGTGCCAGCAGCCAAACGGAGGGATCAGGGACACGCACTGAAGCTTTCTTT. Its protein is CASSQTEGSGTRTEAFF.